This TCR beta chain was documented in a study of OX40 agonist ivuxolimab in advanced cancers. Across the whole study: Three patients got partial responses; one had hepatocellular carcinoma and two had cutaneous melanoma. Study-wide points: At 0.1 to 3.0 mg/kg, CD4+ and CD8+ blood T cells expanded clonally by week 6. Researchers did not establish what antigens the expanded peripheral T cells target. In CD8+ T cells, expanded clones were on average more numerous than in CD4+.

Trimming cost V 3 bases and J 5 bases; bases outside gene matches: 11. This CDR3 is built from 17 residues. Germline CDR1 and CDR2: SGHRS and YFSETQ. Here immunoSEQ multiplex PCR was the method, and the copy in TCRdb shows in-frame clones only, minus some. Of 50,000 to 70,000 clones in the sample, about 82% were seen once. As regards this clone: Its matching antigen is unknown.

Sample: CD4+ or CD8+ T cells sorted from blood, taken in a trial of the OX40 agonist ivuxolimab. This sequence joins TRBV5-1 and TRBJ2-2, with TRBD2 matching 9 bases. This receptor was obtained from an adult with an advanced solid tumor such as melanoma, head and neck, liver or kidney cancer. CDR3 amino acids: CASSSYQRGARTGELFF. Here the CDR3 DNA reads TGCGCCAGCAGCTCCTATCAGCGGGGGGCGAGGACCGGGGAGCTGTTTTTT.